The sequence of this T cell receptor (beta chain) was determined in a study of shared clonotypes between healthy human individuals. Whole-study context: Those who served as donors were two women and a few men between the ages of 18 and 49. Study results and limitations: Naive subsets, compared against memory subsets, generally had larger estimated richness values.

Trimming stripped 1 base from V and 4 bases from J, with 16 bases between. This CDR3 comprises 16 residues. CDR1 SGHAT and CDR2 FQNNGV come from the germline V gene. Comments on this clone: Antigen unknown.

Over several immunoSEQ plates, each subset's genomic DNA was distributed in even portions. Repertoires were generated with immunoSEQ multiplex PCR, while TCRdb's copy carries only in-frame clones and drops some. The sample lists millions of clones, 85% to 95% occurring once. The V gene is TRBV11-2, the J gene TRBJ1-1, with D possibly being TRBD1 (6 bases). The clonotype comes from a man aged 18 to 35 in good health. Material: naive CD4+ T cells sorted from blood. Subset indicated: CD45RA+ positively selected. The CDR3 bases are TGTGCCAGCAGCTTAGTAGGGGGGGCAGTGGGCACTGAAGCTTTCTTT. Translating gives CASSLVGGAVGTEAFF.